This T cell receptor (beta chain) stems from a study of shared clonotypes between healthy human individuals. The wider study: There were three CD4 naive, three CD4 memory, two CD8 naive and one CD8 memory plates per donor. General study points: Generation probabilities were higher for clonotypes shared across all four sorted-subset donors than for unshared ones. A limitation of the genetic and exposure-history diversity represented arose from few donors.

150 to 250 ng DNA, approximately 30,000 T cell genomes, went into each sorted-subset replicate PCR. Only in-frame clones appear in the TCRdb table, and some are missing; sequencing was by immunoSEQ multiplex PCR. Altogether 2 million to 3 million clones are present, roughly 93% being singletons, with the ten largest covering 0.36%. V gave up 8 bases and J gave up 4 bases, with 11 bases separating them. The CDR3 runs to 12 residues. The germline gives CDR1 MNHNY, CDR2 SVGAGI (reference sequence). Points on this clone: Its antigen remains unknown.

Sequenced sample: naive CD4+ T cells from PBMCs. Subset reported: CD45RA+ positively selected. The chain employs TRBV6-6 and TRBJ1-2, with a possible D match to TRBD1 (5 bases). This receptor was identified in a man younger than 35 in good health. Some clones in this sample may be carry-over from other donors' samples. CDR3 DNA: TGTGCCAGCGAGTCAGGGACCTATGGCTACACCTTC. Translating it yields CASESGTYGYTF.